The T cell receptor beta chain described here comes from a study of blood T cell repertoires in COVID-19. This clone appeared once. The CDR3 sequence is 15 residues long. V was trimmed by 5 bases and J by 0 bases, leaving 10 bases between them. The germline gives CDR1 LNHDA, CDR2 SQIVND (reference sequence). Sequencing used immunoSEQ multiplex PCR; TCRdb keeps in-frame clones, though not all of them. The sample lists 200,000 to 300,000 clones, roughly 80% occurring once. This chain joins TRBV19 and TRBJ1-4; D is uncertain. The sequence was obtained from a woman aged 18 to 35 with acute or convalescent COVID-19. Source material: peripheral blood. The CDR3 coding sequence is TGTGCCAGTAGTGAACCGGGAACAACTAATGAAAAACTGTTTTTT. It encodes CASSEPGTTNEKLFF.